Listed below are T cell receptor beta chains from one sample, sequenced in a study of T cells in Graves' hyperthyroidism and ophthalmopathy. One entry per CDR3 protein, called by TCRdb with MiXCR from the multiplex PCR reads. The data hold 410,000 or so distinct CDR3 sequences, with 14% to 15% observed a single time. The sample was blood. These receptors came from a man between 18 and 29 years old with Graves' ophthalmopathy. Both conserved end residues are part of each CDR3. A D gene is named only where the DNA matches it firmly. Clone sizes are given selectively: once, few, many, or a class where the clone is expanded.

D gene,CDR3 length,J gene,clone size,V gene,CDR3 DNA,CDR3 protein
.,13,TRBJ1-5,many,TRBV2,TGTGCCAGCAGCCTGGAAGACAATCAGCCCCAGCATTTT,CASSLEDNQPQHF
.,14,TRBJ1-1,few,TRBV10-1,TGCGCCAGCAATAGGGACTCTACGAACACTGAAGCTTTCTTT,CASNRDSTNTEAFF
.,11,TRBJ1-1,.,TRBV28,TGTGCCAGTAGGGGAACACTGAAAGCTTTCTTT,CASRGTLKAFF
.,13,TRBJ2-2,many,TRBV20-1,TGCAGTGCAAGGACCAGCTTGGGCGGGGAGCTGTTTTTT,CSARTSLGGELFF
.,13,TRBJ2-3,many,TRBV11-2,TGTGCCAGCAGCTTACCCGCTACAGATACGCAGTATTTT,CASSLPATDTQYF
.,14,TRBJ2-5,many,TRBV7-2,TGTGCCAGCAGCTTAGTTGGGAGAGAAGAGACCCAGTACTTC,CASSLVGREETQYF
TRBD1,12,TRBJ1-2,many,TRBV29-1,TGCAGCGTCGTGGGACAGATCTATGGCTACACCTTC,CSVVGQIYGYTF
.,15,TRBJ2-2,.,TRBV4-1,TGCGCCAGCAGCCAAGACCGGGCCAACACCGGGGAGCTGTTTTTT,CASSQDRANTGELFF
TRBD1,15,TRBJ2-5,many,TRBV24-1,TGTGCCACCAGTGACCCTACCCCAGGGGGCGAGACCCAGTACTTC,CATSDPTPGGETQYF
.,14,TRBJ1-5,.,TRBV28,TGTGCCAGCAGTTTTCACAGGTCCGATCAGCCCCAGCATTTT,CASSFHRSDQPQHF
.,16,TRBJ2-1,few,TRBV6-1,TGTGCCAGCAGGCCAGGCCGACTAACTGACTACAATGAGCAGTTCTTC,CASRPGRLTDYNEQFF
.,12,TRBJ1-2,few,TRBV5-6,TGTGCCAGCAGCAAGGTGAACTATGGCTACACCTTC,CASSKVNYGYTF
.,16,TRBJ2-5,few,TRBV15,TGTGCCACCAGCAGAGATCGCAGGGAAGGTATGGTGACCCAGTACTTC,CATSRDRREGMVTQYF
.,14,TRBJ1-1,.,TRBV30,TGTGCCTGGAGTGTAGTGTCCATGAACACTGAAGCTTTCTTT,CAWSVVSMNTEAFF
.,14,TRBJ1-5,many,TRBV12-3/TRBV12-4,TGTGCCAGCAGTTATCCGGGGGGCAATCAGCCCCAGCATTTT,CASSYPGGNQPQHF
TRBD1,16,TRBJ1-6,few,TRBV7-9,TGTGCCAGCAGCCCCGGACAGGGGCCTTTAAATTCACCCCTCCACTTT,CASSPGQGPLNSPLHF
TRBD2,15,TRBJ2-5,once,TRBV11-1,TGCGCCAGCAGCTTGGGGGCTAGCGGGGAGGAGACCCAGTACTTC,CASSLGASGEETQYF
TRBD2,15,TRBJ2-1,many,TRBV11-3,TGTGCCAGCAGCTTATTCAGCGGGAACGACAATGAGCAGTTCTTC,CASSLFSGNDNEQFF
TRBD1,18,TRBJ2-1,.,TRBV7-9,TGTGCCAGCAGTTTAGGGACAGGGGGCTCTCTTTCCTACAATGAGCAGTTCTTC,CASSLGTGGSLSYNEQFF